The 32 T cell receptor beta chains listed next were all sequenced from one sample in a study of graft-versus-host responses after intestinal transplantation. Antigens of these TCRs are unknown. Measured with immunoSEQ multiplex PCR; TCRdb has only the in-frame clones, and not every one. Here the sample spans around 90,000 clones, around 93% being singletons. The specimen was unstimulated CD4+ T cells sorted from spleen or lymph node cells, collected before transplant. These receptors came from a human donor who was the organ donor for an intestinal transplant.

The chain couples TRBV21-1 to TRBJ1-5. TRBV21-1 corresponds to a pseudogene. This CDR3 contains 18 residues. In nucleotides, the CDR3 is TGTGCCAGCAGAACGTTGGGGTGGCGTGGTTTCTACAATCAGCCCCAGCATTTT. This gives the protein CASRTLGWRGFYNQPQHF.

J is TRBJ1-1 and V is TRBV6-1; TRBD1 matches at 7 bases. Germline-derived CDR1 and CDR2 are MNHNS and SASEGT. V lost 5 bases, J lost 7 bases, and 7 bases stayed unmatched. This CDR3 has 13 amino acids. DNA for the CDR3: TGTGCCAGCAGTCTGTACAGGGGAAGTGAAGCTTTCTTT. Translation: CASSLYRGSEAFF.

This chain links TRBV6-4 with TRBJ2-3, with no clear D. Looked up from germline, CDR1 is MRHNA and CDR2 is SNTAGT. The CDR3 extends over 13 amino acids. Trimming cost V 6 bases and J 2 bases, with 9 bases left between them. CDR3 loop: CASRRSVTDTQYF. CDR3 DNA sequence: TGTGCCAGCAGGCGGTCGGTCACAGATACGCAGTATTTT.

V gene TRBV19 combines with J gene TRBJ2-2; D is unresolved. The germline CDR1 and CDR2 sequences are LNHDA and SQIVND (reference sequence). Trimming removed 1 base at V and 2 bases at J, with 8 bases between. CDR3 length equals 15 residues. The CDR3: CASSIVQSNTGELFF. The CDR3 nucleotides read TGTGCCAGTAGTATAGTCCAAAGTAACACCGGGGAGCTGTTTTTT.

Only one count was recorded for this clone. The rearrangement joins TRBV18 to TRBJ2-7; tentative D call: TRBD1 (6 bases). The CDR3 has 15 residues. Germline loops: CDR1 KGHSH, CDR2 LQKENI. With 5 bases removed from V and 3 bases from J, the gap between germline ends came to 17 bases. The CDR3 region has the DNA TGTGCCAGCTCAGACCGTACGACAGGTCGCTACGAGCAGTACTTC. It specifies CASSDRTTGRYEQYF. The full variable domain, rest sourced from reference TRBV18 and TRBJ2-7, is NAGVMQNPRHLVRRRGQEARLRCSPMKGHSHVYWYRQLPEEGLKFMVYLQKENIIDESGMPKERFSAEFPKEGPSILRIQQVVRGDSAAYFCASSDRTTGRYEQYFGPGTRLTVT.

This chain connects TRBV6-8 to TRBJ2-1; no definite D call. Germline CDR1 reads MNHGY; CDR2 reads SAAAGT. This CDR3 contains 17 residues. Trimming removed 2 bases at V and 0 bases at J, with 14 bases between. This chain's CDR3 is CASSYRGRISSYNEQFF. The CDR3 DNA sequence: TGTGCCAGCAGTTACCGAGGTCGGATCAGCTCCTACAATGAGCAGTTCTTC.

The V call is TRBV5-1, the J call TRBJ2-7; D is unclear. CDR3 length: 16 residues. Per the germline V gene, CDR1 is SGHRS and CDR2 is YFSETQ. Trimming took 0 bases from V and 0 from J, leaving 13 bases between them. The CDR3 DNA reads as TGCGCCAGCAGCTTGGGAGCAGGAATTTCCTCCTACGAGCAGTACTTC. Protein product: CASSLGAGISSYEQYF.

The chain recombines TRBV7-6 with TRBJ1-1; D is uncertain. Germline CDR1 and CDR2: SGHVS and FNYEAQ. Trimming shortened V by 1 base and J by 7 bases, and 10 bases separated the two germline ends. This CDR3 comprises 13 residues. CDR3 in DNA: TGTGCCAGCAGCTTAGAACGAGGCCTTGAAGCTTTCTTT. This translates into CASSLERGLEAFF.

The V gene is TRBV15, the J gene TRBJ2-5, with D perhaps being TRBD1 or TRBD2 (5 bases each). The J call is uncertain, as TRBJ2-7 better fits the DNA end. This CDR3 has 15 amino acids. CDR1 is LNHNV, CDR2 YYDKDF, per germline (reference sequence). CDR3 DNA: TGTGCCACCAGCAGTCCAGGGAGTCTCTCTTACGAGCAGTACTTC. The encoded protein is CATSSPGSLSYEQYF.

The chain is built from TRBV25-1 and TRBJ1-5; no clear D. The CDR3 sequence is 13 residues long. Germline CDR1 MGHDK, CDR2 SYGVNS. V gave up 1 base and J gave up 6 bases, with 7 bases separating them. The CDR3 DNA sequence: TGTGCCAGCAGTGAATTAGCTGGTCAGCCCCAGCATTTT. This sequence encodes CASSELAGQPQHF.

In its sample, this clone was seen once. CDR3 region: CASVWGSGANVLTF. The CDR3 DNA reads TGTGCCAGCGTCTGGGGGTCTGGGGCCAACGTCCTGACTTTC. V usage is TRBV28 and J usage is TRBJ2-6; possibly TRBD1 or TRBD2 for D (5 bases each). CDR1 is MDHEN, CDR2 SYDVKM, per germline. Between the trimmed V and J ends, which lost 8 bases and 1 base, there was a span of 9 bases. This CDR3 contains 14 residues.

This chain uses TRBV18 with TRBJ2-3, with a tentative D call TRBD1 (6 bases). Germline V gene data show CDR1 as KGHSH and CDR2 as LQKENI. The length of the CDR3 is 16 residues. Trimming cost V 3 bases and J 2 bases, with 15 bases left between them. The CDR3 DNA sequence: TGTGCCAGCTCACCGACGGGGTGGGGGCCCACAGATACGCAGTATTTT. The encoded protein is CASSPTGWGPTDTQYF.

The chain has TRBV5-4 and TRBJ2-1; 8 nucleotides line up with TRBD2. J gave up 10 bases and V 4 bases, and 16 bases lay outside the gene matches. In germline, CDR1 is SGHNT, CDR2 YYREEE (reference sequence). This CDR3 comprises 16 residues. DNA for the CDR3: TGTGCCAGCAGCCCCTGGGTAGCGGGGTTCGGTGGAGAGCAGTTCTTC. This translates into CASSPWVAGFGGEQFF.

The chain links TRBV6-1 to TRBJ1-6, with D hard to call. Germline V gene data show CDR1 as MNHNS and CDR2 as SASEGT. The germline V and J ends were trimmed by 2 bases and 2 bases, with 7 bases remaining between them. This CDR3 contains 15 residues. CDR3 bases: TGTGCCAGCAGTGAAAGGAACCCCTATAATTCACCCCTCCACTTT. Translating gives CASSERNPYNSPLHF.

In its sample, this clone was seen a few times. J is TRBJ2-2 and V is TRBV5-1; TRBD1 matches at 8 bases. CDR1 SGHRS and CDR2 YFSETQ come from the germline V gene. The CDR3 is made up of 16 amino acids. V shed 0 bases and J 0 bases; nucleotides not matched to a gene: 1. The CDR3 loop is CASSLAGQANTGELFF. In nucleotides, the CDR3 is TGCGCCAGCAGCTTGGCGGGACAGGCGAACACCGGGGAGCTGTTTTTT. Full variable domain (remainder filled in from reference TRBV5-1 and TRBJ2-2): KAGVTQTPRYLIKTRGQQVTLSCSPISGHRSVSWYQQTPGQGLQFLFEYFSETQRNKGNFPGRFSGRQFSNSRSEMNVSTLELGDSALYLCASSLAGQANTGELFFGEGSRLTVL.

The J gene is TRBJ1-3, the V gene TRBV6-1; D gene unclear. With 5 bases removed from V and 0 bases from J, the gap between germline ends came to 11 bases. The CDR3 is 15 residues long. Germline V lookup: CDR1 MNHNS, CDR2 SASEGT. The CDR3 is CASSTDHLSGNTIYF. In nucleotides, the CDR3 is TGTGCCAGCAGTACCGATCACCTCTCTGGAAACACCATATATTTT.

The sample holds one count of this clone. The chain is built from TRBV5-1 and TRBJ2-3; a possible D gene is TRBD1 (5 bases). The CDR3 has 16 residues. Trimming took 0 bases from V and 2 from J, leaving 13 bases between them. The germline gives CDR1 SGHRS, CDR2 YFSETQ. The CDR3 reads CASSLGSGMNTDTQYF. CDR3 nucleotide sequence: TGCGCCAGCAGCTTGGGGTCAGGGATGAACACAGATACGCAGTATTTT.

The chain recombines TRBV5-1 with TRBJ1-4, with 11 bases matching TRBD1. CDR3 length: 15 residues. The ends lost 4 bases at V and 7 bases at J; junction bases unmatched: 6. Germline V gene lookup returns CDR1 SGHRS and CDR2 YFSETQ. In DNA form, the CDR3 reads TGCGCCAGCAGCACCGTCGGGACAGGGGGTGAAAAACTGTTTTTT. It is translated as CASSTVGTGGEKLFF. Combining the CDR3 with reference TRBV5-1 and TRBJ1-4 gives the whole variable domain KAGVTQTPRYLIKTRGQQVTLSCSPISGHRSVSWYQQTPGQGLQFLFEYFSETQRNKGNFPGRFSGRQFSNSRSEMNVSTLELGDSALYLCASSTVGTGGEKLFFGSGTQLSVL.

V and J are TRBV4-3 and TRBJ2-2; 10 bases align to TRBD2. V trimming: 4 bases; J trimming: 4 bases; junction bases outside the gene matches: 6. Germline-derived CDR1 and CDR2 are LGHNA and YSLEER. CDR3 length: 16 residues. The CDR3 spells CASSRLAGATTGELFF. The CDR3 coding sequence is TGCGCCAGCAGCCGCCTAGCGGGGGCCACCACCGGGGAGCTGTTTTTT.

Only one count was recorded for this clone. The chain has TRBV28 and TRBJ2-3; 7 bases match TRBD1. The CDR3 length is 15 residues. Germline CDR1 MDHEN, CDR2 SYDVKM. The V segment lost 2 bases and the J segment 1 base; nucleotides outside the gene matches: 3. In DNA, the CDR3 is TGTGCCAGCAGTTTAAGGGGGACAGGCACAGATACGCAGTATTTT. This gives the protein CASSLRGTGTDTQYF.

This rearrangement joins TRBV28 to TRBJ1-1; D may be TRBD1 (5 bases). The germline V gene has CDR1 MDHEN and CDR2 SYDVKM. The CDR3 sequence is 15 residues long. V was shortened by 0 bases and J by 5 bases, with 13 bases between the two germline ends. For the CDR3, the DNA is TGTGCCAGCAGTTTATGGAGCACCTGGGGGACTGAAGCTTTCTTT. Amino acids: CASSLWSTWGTEAFF.

The genes are TRBV9 and TRBJ2-2; no clear D gene. V was trimmed by 4 bases and J by 6 bases, leaving 10 bases between them. In germline, CDR1 is SGDLS, CDR2 YYNGEE. The CDR3 is 13 residues long. CDR3 in amino acids: CASSRELAGELFF. In DNA form, the CDR3 reads TGTGCCAGCAGCCGAGAGTTGGCCGGGGAGCTGTTTTTT.

This chain uses TRBV27 with TRBJ2-3, with D perhaps being TRBD1 or TRBD2 (5 bases each). Germline assignment: CDR1 MNHEY and CDR2 SMNVEV (reference sequence). The CDR3 length is 14 residues. The germline V and J ends were trimmed by 5 bases and 5 bases, with 14 bases remaining between them. In DNA, the CDR3 is TGTGCCAGCAGTCCCGGGACCAACCGAGATACGCAGTATTTT. It codes for CASSPGTNRDTQYF.

The J gene is TRBJ1-5, the V gene TRBV5-7; tentatively, D is TRBD1 (6 bases). TRBV5-7 is flagged as an ORF with uncertain function. V shed 6 bases and J shed 0 bases, with 16 bases lying between them. The CDR3 extends over 16 amino acids. The CDR3 here is CASTRGGPTSNQPQHF. CDR3 DNA: TGTGCCAGCACCCGGGGGGGGCCTACTAGCAATCAGCCCCAGCATTTT.

J is TRBJ2-7 and V is TRBV10-3; 9 nucleotides agree with TRBD1. The CDR3 loop spans 16 amino acids. CDR1 and CDR2 (germline): ENHRY, SYGVKD. The V segment lost 6 bases and the J segment 0 bases; nucleotides outside the gene matches: 9. This CDR3 is CAISDRGQGFSYEQYF. Here the CDR3 DNA reads TGTGCCATCAGCGACCGGGGACAGGGCTTCTCCTACGAGCAGTACTTC.

This sequence joins TRBV5-1 and TRBJ2-7, with 7 bases identical to TRBD2. Germline CDR1 is SGHRS and CDR2 is YFSETQ. V was pared by 5 bases and J by 3 bases, with 11 bases of the junction left unmatched. This CDR3 region has 15 residues. The CDR3 DNA follows: TGCGCCAGCAGGCAACAGCAGGGAGGGATCTACGAGCAGTACTTC. It codes for CASRQQQGGIYEQYF.

This chain joins TRBV5-1 and TRBJ2-5, with D hard to call. CDR1 and CDR2 from the germline V gene are SGHRS and YFSETQ. The CDR3 totals 14 residues. V gave up 4 bases and J gave up 5 bases, with 15 bases separating them. CDR3 loop: CASSRTDPGETQYF. CDR3 bases: TGCGCCAGCAGCCGGACGGACCCTGGGGAGACCCAGTACTTC.

In this sample, this clone turned up a few times. The chain couples TRBV6-5 to TRBJ1-2; a possible D gene is TRBD1 (5 bases). CDR1 MNHEY and CDR2 SVGAGI come from the germline V gene. Trimming left V 0 bases short and J 3 bases short, with 11 bases between. The CDR3 contains 15 residues. This CDR3 reads CASSYSAGLDYGYTF. Here the CDR3 DNA reads TGTGCCAGCAGTTACTCGGCAGGGCTCGACTATGGCTACACCTTC.

The chain uses TRBV5-1 and TRBJ1-1; 8 bases map to TRBD1. Trimming removed 1 base from V and 6 bases from J; junction bases left unmatched: 8. The CDR3 consists of 15 residues. Germline V gives CDR1 SGHRS, CDR2 YFSETQ. The CDR3 sequence: CASSLNQGAGAEAFF. CDR3 in DNA: TGCGCCAGCAGCTTGAATCAGGGGGCCGGGGCTGAAGCTTTCTTT.

This sequence joins TRBV5-4 and TRBJ2-2; 7 positions match TRBD1. J lost 4 bases, V lost 5 bases, and 5 bases had no gene match. CDR1 and CDR2 (germline): SGHNT, YYREEE (reference sequence). The CDR3 is made up of 14 amino acids. The DNA for the CDR3 is TGTGCCAGCAGATGGGACAGAGCCACCGGGGAGCTGTTTTTT. It yields the protein CASRWDRATGELFF.

The gene calls are TRBV19 and TRBJ1-5, with 9 positions matching TRBD1. Germline CDR1 reads LNHDA; CDR2 reads SQIVND (reference sequence). The J segment lost 2 bases and the V segment lost 4 bases, leaving 6 bases of the junction unmatched. CDR3 size: 16 residues. For the CDR3, the DNA is TGTGCCAGTAGTACCCAACGACAGGGGGGCAATCAGCCCCAGCATTTT. Translating it yields CASSTQRQGGNQPQHF.

The gene calls are TRBV18 and TRBJ1-1, with TRBD1 identical over 7 bases. Trimming removed 2 bases from V and 6 bases from J; junction bases left unmatched: 12. Germline CDR1 reads KGHSH; CDR2 reads LQKENI. The CDR3 is 16 residues long. CDR3 in amino acids: CASSPTTRQGGAEAFF. The CDR3 DNA is TGTGCCAGCTCACCAACCACCAGACAGGGTGGGGCTGAAGCTTTCTTT.